Shown below are 5 T cell receptor beta chains from a single sample sequenced in a study of blood T cell repertoires in COVID-19. Method: immunoSEQ multiplex PCR; TCRdb's copy keeps in-frame clones and lacks some. Altogether about 63,000 clones are present, 65% to 80% being singletons, with the ten largest covering approximately 30%. The sample consisted of peripheral blood. These TCRs come from a human donor in a cohort sampled during active COVID-19.

The chain carries TRBV27 and TRBJ1-5; tentatively, D is TRBD1 (5 bases). The CDR3 extends over 16 amino acids. The germline V and J ends were trimmed by 0 bases and 5 bases, with 14 bases remaining between them. CDR1 is MNHEY, CDR2 SMNVEV, per germline (reference sequence). CDR3: CASSLSPGQNHQPQHF. CDR3 DNA: TGTGCCAGCAGTTTATCGCCAGGGCAAAACCATCAGCCCCAGCATTTT.

This clone was observed a handful of times. This chain joins TRBV12-3 or TRBV12-4 and TRBJ2-3; unclear D gene. CDR3 length: 13 amino acids. Trimming left V 5 bases short and J 4 bases short, with 10 bases between. The CDR3 DNA follows: TGTGCCAGCAGTCCTCAGGCGTCAGATACGCAGTATTTT. This encodes CASSPQASDTQYF.

V usage is TRBV15 and J usage is TRBJ2-1, with TRBD1 matching 12 bases. This CDR3 is built from 14 residues. J gave up 12 bases and V 6 bases, and 9 bases lay outside the gene matches. CDR1 and CDR2 (germline): LNHNV, YYDKDF (reference sequence). The CDR3 coding sequence is TGTGCCACCAGTCCTGGGGGGACAGGGGGCGCGCAGTTCTTC. This gives the protein CATSPGGTGGAQFF.

The chain joins TRBV11-3 to TRBJ1-2, with D perhaps matching TRBD1 (6 bases). V gave up 0 bases and J gave up 5 bases, with 13 bases separating them. The germline V gene encodes CDR1 SGHNT and CDR2 YENEEA. The CDR3 has 15 residues. CDR3 sequence: CASSLDPQGWYGYTF. CDR3 nucleotide sequence: TGTGCCAGCAGCTTAGACCCACAGGGCTGGTATGGCTACACCTTC.

This sequence joins TRBV7-8 and TRBJ2-6; D unclear. Deletions cut 2 bases from V and 0 bases from J, with 11 bases between. Germline assignment: CDR1 SGHVS and CDR2 FQNEAQ. The CDR3 loop spans 17 amino acids. CDR3 loop: CASSLLLGSSGANVLTF. The CDR3 coding sequence is TGTGCCAGCAGCTTATTATTGGGCAGCTCTGGGGCCAACGTCCTGACTTTC.